This T cell receptor beta chain appears in the sequencing data of a study of beta chain features in type 1 diabetes. Isolated RNA was reverse transcribed in full, so expressed TCRB transcripts were sequenced. Only in-frame clones appear in the TCRdb table, and some are missing; sequencing was by immunoSEQ multiplex PCR. This sample carries 900,000 or so clones, 17% of them seen once, and the ten largest clones take 0.02% to 0.03%. Whole-study results and caveats: It was among patients, rather than healthy donors, that naive, central memory and Treg TCRB repertoires appeared more similar.

Comments on this clone: No antigen is known for it.

Germline V gene data show CDR1 as SGDLS and CDR2 as YYNGEE. Trimming shortened V by 4 bases and J by 2 bases, and 16 bases separated the two germline ends. This CDR3 contains 15 residues. Input material: naive CD4+ T cells from blood. This chain connects TRBV9 to TRBJ2-7, with TRBD1 as a possible D gene (5 bases). The TCR comes from a woman aged 18-29 years in good health. For the CDR3, the DNA is TGTGCCAGCAGCCCAGCTGGACAAACGGCCTACGAGCAGTACTTC. It yields the protein CASSPAGQTAYEQYF.